This TCR beta chain was retrieved from a study of blood T cell repertoires in COVID-19. Overall study: COVID-19 samples collected from the United States, Italy and Spain covered acute and convalescent phases.

In terms of age and location, participants ranged from roughly 18 to 100 years and lived in roughly 22 US areas. Donors were grouped by their self-reported clinical history. The CDR3 runs 10 residues. V dropped 6 bases and J dropped 9 bases, with 6 bases sitting between them. The repertoire was sequenced with immunoSEQ multiplex PCR; TCRdb's copy has only in-frame clones and lacks some. The repertoire has 470,000 or so clones, nearly 90% of them found once; the top ten carry nearly 2%. This sequence joins TRBV12-3 or TRBV12-4 and TRBJ2-1; the D is unclear. The sequencing input was PBMCs or T cells enriched from blood (not recorded which). This receptor was obtained from a woman under 30 with acute COVID-19. The CDR3 spells CASRLGEQFF. The CDR3 bases are TGTGCCAGCAGGCTAGGTGAGCAGTTCTTC.